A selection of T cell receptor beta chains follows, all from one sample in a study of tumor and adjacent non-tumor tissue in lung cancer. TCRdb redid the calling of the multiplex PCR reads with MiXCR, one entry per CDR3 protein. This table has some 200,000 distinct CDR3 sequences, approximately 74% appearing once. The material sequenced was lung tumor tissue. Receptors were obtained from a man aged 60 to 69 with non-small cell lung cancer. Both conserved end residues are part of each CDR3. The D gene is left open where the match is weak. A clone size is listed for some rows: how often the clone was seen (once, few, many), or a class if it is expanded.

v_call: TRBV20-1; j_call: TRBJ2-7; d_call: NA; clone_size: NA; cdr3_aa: CSAYPGIGGYEQYF; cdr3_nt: TGCAGTGCTTATCCCGGGATAGGTGGGTACGAGCAGTACTTC
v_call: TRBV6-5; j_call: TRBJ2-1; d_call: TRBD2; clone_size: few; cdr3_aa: CASSYNGGAANEQFF; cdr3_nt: TGTGCCAGCAGTTACAACGGGGGGGCCGCCAATGAGCAGTTCTTC
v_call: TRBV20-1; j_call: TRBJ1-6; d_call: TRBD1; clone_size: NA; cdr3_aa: CSARPWTGHGDSPLHF; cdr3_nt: TGCAGTGCTAGACCCTGGACAGGGCACGGTGATTCACCCCTCCACTTT
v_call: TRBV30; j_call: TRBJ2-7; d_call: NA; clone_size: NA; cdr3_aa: CTWSSGLAYEQYF; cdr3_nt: TGTACCTGGAGTTCAGGCTTAGCCTACGAGCAGTACTTC
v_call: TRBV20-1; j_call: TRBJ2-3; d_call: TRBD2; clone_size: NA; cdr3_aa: CSAQAGGPGF; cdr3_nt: TGCAGTGCTCAAGCGGGAGGGCCGGGCTTT
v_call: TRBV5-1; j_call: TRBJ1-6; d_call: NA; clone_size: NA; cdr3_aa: CASNLGRGNSPLHF; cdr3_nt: TGCGCTAGCAACTTGGGACGGGGAAATTCACCCCTCCACTTT
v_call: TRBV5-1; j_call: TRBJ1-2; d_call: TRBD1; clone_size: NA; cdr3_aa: CASSSRTGSDGYTF; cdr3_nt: TGCGCCAGCAGCTCTCGGACAGGGAGCGATGGCTACACCTTC
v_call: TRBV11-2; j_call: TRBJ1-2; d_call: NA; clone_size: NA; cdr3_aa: CASSSGTLHGYTF; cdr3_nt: TGTGCCAGTAGCTCCGGGACTCTACATGGCTACACCTTC
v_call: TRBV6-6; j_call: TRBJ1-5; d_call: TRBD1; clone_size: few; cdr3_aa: CASSYLYDRVRSNQPQHF; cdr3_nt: TGTGCCAGCAGTTACTTATATGACAGGGTGCGGAGCAATCAGCCCCAGCATTTT
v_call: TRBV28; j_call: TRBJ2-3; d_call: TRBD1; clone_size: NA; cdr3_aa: CASTIGTEGVTQYF; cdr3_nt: TGTGCCAGCACTATTGGGACAGAGGGAGTTACGCAGTATTTT
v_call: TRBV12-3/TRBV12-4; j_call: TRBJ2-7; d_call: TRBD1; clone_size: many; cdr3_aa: CASSQPGQGAYEQYF; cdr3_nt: TGTGCCAGCAGTCAACCGGGACAGGGGGCCTACGAGCAGTACTTC
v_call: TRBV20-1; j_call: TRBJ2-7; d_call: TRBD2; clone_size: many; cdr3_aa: CSAKGGLAGGEQYF; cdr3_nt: TGCAGTGCTAAGGGCGGGCTAGCGGGAGGCGAGCAGTACTTC
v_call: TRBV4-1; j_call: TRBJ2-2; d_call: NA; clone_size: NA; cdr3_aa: CASSRQTGVNTGELFF; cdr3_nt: TGCGCCAGCAGCCGCCAGACGGGGGTAAACACCGGGGAGCTGTTTTTT
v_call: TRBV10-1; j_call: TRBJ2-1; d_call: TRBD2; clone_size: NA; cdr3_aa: CASNTRTWTRRYNEQFF; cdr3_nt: TGCGCCAGCAACACGAGAACCTGGACTAGGCGTTACAATGAGCAGTTCTTC
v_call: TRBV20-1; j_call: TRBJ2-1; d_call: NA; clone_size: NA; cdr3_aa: CSARDPGAGVYNKQFF; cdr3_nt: TGCAGTGCTAGAGACCCGGGGGCGGGAGTCTACAATAAGCAGTTCTTC